The following is a T cell receptor beta chain sequence with its context. Repertoires were generated with immunoSEQ multiplex PCR, while TCRdb's copy carries only in-frame clones and drops some. The repertoire holds roughly 60,000 clones, with around nine tenths as singletons. These data originate in a study of graft-versus-host responses after intestinal transplantation. The CDR3 sequence is 15 residues long. Trimming cost V 1 base and J 8 bases, with 17 bases left between them. Per the germline V gene, CDR1 is MGHRA and CDR2 is YSYEKL. This TCR derives from a human patient who received an intestinal transplant, so some T cells may come from the graft donor. Sequences were derived from PBMCs, sampled 26 days after transplant. The chain carries TRBV4-1 and TRBJ1-2; D remains ambiguous. The CDR3 region is CASSQAISGSGGYTF. In nucleotides, the CDR3 is TGCGCCAGCAGCCAAGCTATTTCCGGGTCCGGCGGCTACACCTTC.